One and the same sample provided the 10 T cell receptor beta chains below, sequenced in a study of early T cells in non-severe SARS-CoV-2 infection. From the 5' RACE reads, TCRdb called clonotypes with MiXCR, one entry per CDR3 protein. The sample lists around 57,000 distinct CDR3 sequences, less than 14% occurring once. The specimen sequenced was whole blood. The receptors originated from an adult who was a healthcare worker with PCR-confirmed SARS-CoV-2 infection or an uninfected control (not recorded which).

Ten or more counts support this clonotype. This sequence joins TRBV3-1 and TRBJ2-5; D is possibly TRBD1 (6 bases). CDR1 is LGHDT and CDR2 is YNNKEL in the germline V gene (reference sequence). The CDR3 spans 16 residues. Trimming cost V 1 base and J 4 bases, with 16 bases left between them. The CDR3 loop is CASSQVPPGVGETQYF. CDR3 in DNA: TGTGCCAGCAGCCAAGTCCCCCCAGGGGTGGGAGAGACCCAGTACTTC.

This clonotype was observed at least ten times. This rearrangement joins TRBV5-1 to TRBJ2-2; D may be TRBD1 (6 bases). CDR3 length: 15 amino acids. In germline, CDR1 is SGHRS, CDR2 YFSETQ. The V end was cut by 6 bases, the J end by 1 base, with 13 bases between. The CDR3 bases are TGCGCCAGCACCCGAGGGGGACAGAACACCGGGGAGCTGTTTTTT. Translating gives CASTRGGQNTGELFF. The variable domain in full, with the rest retrieved from reference TRBV5-1 and TRBJ2-2, is KAGVTQTPRYLIKTRGQQVTLSCSPISGHRSVSWYQQTPGQGLQFLFEYFSETQRNKGNFPGRFSGRQFSNSRSEMNVSTLELGDSALYLCASTRGGQNTGELFFGEGSRLTVL.

This clonotype was found a few times. The CDR3 nucleotides are TGTGCCAGCAGCTTAGAGGGGACTAGCGGCACAGATACGCAGTATTTT. This codes for CASSLEGTSGTDTQYF. The chain uses TRBV7-2 and TRBJ2-3, with TRBD2 matching 10 bases. The CDR3 length is 16 residues. V lost 1 base to trimming and J lost 1 base; unmatched junction nucleotides: 2. Germline-derived CDR1 and CDR2 are SGHTA and FQGNSA.

This clonotype was detected many times. The V call is TRBV20-1, the J call TRBJ2-3; TRBD2 matches 7 bases. The CDR3 has 13 residues. Germline lookup yields CDR1 DFQATT and CDR2 SNEGSKA (reference sequence). Unmatched junction bases numbered 5, after V lost 0 bases and J lost 8 bases. CDR3 DNA sequence: TGCAGTGCTAGAGATTTTAGCGGGTTTACGCAGTATTTT. It encodes CSARDFSGFTQYF.

CDR3 nucleotides: TGTGCCAGCAGTTACGCCCCCAGTCGCGAGCAGTACTTC. It encodes CASSYAPSREQYF. V and J are TRBV6-5 and TRBJ2-7, with D unresolved. CDR1 MNHEY and CDR2 SVGAGI come from the germline V gene. V lost 2 bases and J lost 6, with 11 bases in between. This CDR3 is 13 amino acids long.

Ten or more counts support this clonotype. The chain links TRBV7-8 to TRBJ2-7; a weak D match, TRBD1 (5 bases). V gave up 1 base and J gave up 4 bases, with 14 bases separating them. CDR1 and CDR2 (germline): SGHVS, FQNEAQ. The CDR3 totals 15 residues. CDR3 residues: CASSLGPGPTYEQYF. The CDR3, as DNA: TGTGCCAGCAGCTTAGGTCCAGGGCCTACTTACGAGCAGTACTTC.

This clonotype was seen ten or more times. V is TRBV6-5 and J is TRBJ1-6; D remains ambiguous. Trimming left V 6 bases short and J 1 base short, with 7 bases between. The CDR3 has 14 amino acids. Germline CDR1 and CDR2: MNHEY and SVGAGI. CDR3: CASSARSYNSPLHF. Here the CDR3 DNA reads TGTGCCAGCAGCGCCCGGTCCTATAATTCACCCCTCCACTTT.

Judged by abundance, this clonotype is medium-sized (0.01 to 0.1%). V gene TRBV7-9 combines with J gene TRBJ1-2, with D tentatively TRBD1 (5 bases). Germline V gene lookup returns CDR1 SEHNR and CDR2 FQNEAQ (reference sequence). This CDR3 is 15 amino acids long. V shed 1 base and J shed 4 bases, with 13 bases lying between them. The CDR3 sequence is CASSLDSGDGYGYTF. DNA of the CDR3: TGTGCCAGCAGCTTAGACTCGGGGGACGGCTATGGCTACACCTTC.

The rearrangement joins TRBV6-2 or TRBV6-3 to TRBJ2-3; 9 bases align to TRBD2. From germline, CDR1 is MNHEY and CDR2 SVGEGT. The CDR3 length is 17 residues. V dropped 4 bases and J dropped 1; count of bases not matched to a gene: 9. CDR3: CASSWDWASGGTDTQYF. The CDR3 DNA follows: TGTGCCAGCAGTTGGGATTGGGCTAGCGGGGGCACAGATACGCAGTATTTT.

There are many counts of this clonotype. The genes are TRBV7-2 and TRBJ1-1; D unresolved. Germline V gene lookup returns CDR1 SGHTA and CDR2 FQGNSA. The CDR3 spans 14 residues. Trimming cost V 6 bases and J 0 bases, with 11 bases left between them. The DNA of the CDR3 is TGTGCCAGCAGTAAGGGAGACATGAACACTGAAGCTTTCTTT. Protein sequence: CASSKGDMNTEAFF.